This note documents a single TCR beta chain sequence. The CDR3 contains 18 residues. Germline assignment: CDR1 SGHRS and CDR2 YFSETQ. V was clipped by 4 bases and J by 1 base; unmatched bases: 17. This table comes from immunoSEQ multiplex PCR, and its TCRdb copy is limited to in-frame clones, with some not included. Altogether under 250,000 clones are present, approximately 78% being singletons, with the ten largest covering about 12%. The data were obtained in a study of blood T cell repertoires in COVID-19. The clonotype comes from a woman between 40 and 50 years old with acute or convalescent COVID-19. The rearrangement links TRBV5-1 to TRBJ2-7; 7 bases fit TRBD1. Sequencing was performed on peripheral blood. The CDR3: CASSLNPPDRARSYEQYF. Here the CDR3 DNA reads TGCGCCAGCAGCCTAAATCCCCCCGACAGGGCTAGGTCCTACGAGCAGTACTTC.